The rows below give T cell receptor beta chains drawn from one sample of a study of cytomegalovirus exposure and HLA in healthy donors. Libraries were prepared by immunoSEQ multiplex PCR; TCRdb keeps only in-frame clonotypes and omits some of them. The sample consists of about 260,000 clones, about 90% of them appearing once. The sample taken for sequencing was PBMCs. These receptors were obtained from a woman aged 30 to 39 in good health and CMV-seronegative. Each CDR3 is given with its conserved first and last residue. The D gene is left open where the match is weak. The listing skips clone size in some rows; elsewhere it reads once, few, many or a size class.

>TRBJ2-2|NA|16|TRBD1|TRBV28
CASSLFRDRVQRELFF
TGTGCCAGCAGTTTATTCCGGGACAGGGTCCAGAGGGAGCTGTTTTTT
>TRBJ2-7|NA|16|NA|TRBV6-1
CASSEGLVGLGYEQYF
TGTGCCAGCAGTGAGGGGCTGGTGGGGCTTGGGTACGAGCAGTACTTC
>TRBJ1-4|NA|15|NA|TRBV28
CASSLSRATNEKLFF
TGTGCCAGCAGTTTGAGCAGGGCAACTAATGAAAAACTGTTTTTT
>TRBJ1-1|NA|14|NA|TRBV28
CAGAPHGRNTEAFF
TGTGCCGGAGCTCCTCACGGAAGGAACACTGAAGCTTTCTTT
>TRBJ2-7|NA|15|NA|TRBV28
CASSPPGTATYEQYF
TGTGCCAGCAGTCCCCCCGGGACGGCGACCTACGAGCAGTACTTC
>TRBJ2-7|once|15|NA|TRBV13
CASSGRLASSYEQYF
TGTGCCAGCAGCGGCAGGCTAGCGAGCTCCTACGAGCAGTACTTC
>TRBJ1-4|NA|14|NA|TRBV5-4
CASSSAGSGEELFF
TGTGCCAGCAGCTCCGCTGGGTCGGGTGAAGAACTGTTTTTT
>TRBJ1-4|NA|15|NA|TRBV5-1
CASSATHLGSEKLFF
TGCGCCAGCAGCGCCACACACCTGGGGAGTGAAAAACTGTTTTTT
>TRBJ2-3|NA|12|NA|TRBV29-1
CSGGPASDTQYF
TGCAGCGGGGGACCAGCGAGCGATACGCAGTATTTT
>TRBJ2-7|NA|16|TRBD2|TRBV27
CASGSTISGPTYEQYF
TGTGCCAGCGGCTCGACCATTAGCGGGCCGACCTACGAGCAGTACTTC
>TRBJ1-1|NA|14|TRBD1|TRBV28
CAIHSSQGVTEAFF
TGTGCCATACACTCCTCCCAGGGGGTCACTGAAGCTTTCTTT
>TRBJ2-2|NA|15|TRBD2|TRBV28
CASRTGTSPTGELFF
TGTGCCAGCCGAACCGGGACTAGTCCTACCGGGGAGCTGTTTTTT
>TRBJ2-5|NA|14|NA|TRBV7-3
CASSFGGVQETQYF
TGTGCCAGCAGCTTCGGGGGAGTACAAGAGACCCAGTACTTC
>TRBJ2-3|NA|16|TRBD2|TRBV7-8
CASSRRTRLAPDTQYF
TGTGCCAGCAGCCGACGGACTAGACTAGCTCCTGATACGCAGTATTTT
>TRBJ2-5|NA|16|TRBD1|TRBV4-3
CASSQVGTGVPETQYF
TGCGCCAGCAGCCAAGTCGGGACAGGGGTTCCGGAGACCCAGTACTTC
>TRBJ1-5|NA|15|TRBD1|TRBV6-5
CASSGTGTGDQPQHF
TGTGCCAGCAGTGGAACCGGGACAGGAGATCAGCCCCAGCATTTT
>TRBJ2-7|NA|15|NA|TRBV19
CASSMGAGSAYEQYF
TGTGCCAGTAGCATGGGGGCGGGTTCGGCCTACGAGCAGTACTTC
>TRBJ2-7|NA|15|TRBD2|TRBV9
CASSATGTSFYEQYF
TGTGCCAGCAGCGCCACCGGGACTAGTTTTTACGAGCAGTACTTC
>TRBJ1-1|few|13|NA|TRBV27
CASSLVSYTEAFF
TGTGCCAGCAGTTTAGTGTCCTACACTGAAGCTTTCTTT
>TRBJ2-3|NA|14|NA|TRBV7-2
CASTADTSTDTQYF
TGTGCCAGCACGGCAGATACTAGCACAGATACGCAGTATTTT
>TRBJ2-1|NA|12|NA|TRBV19
CASSMVGELVFF
TGTGCCAGTAGTATGGTGGGGGAGTTAGTGTTCTTC
>TRBJ2-7|many|14|NA|TRBV6-5
CASSYSTEVNEQYF
TGTGCCAGCAGTTACTCAACAGAAGTCAACGAGCAGTACTTC
>TRBJ2-3|NA|16|NA|TRBV27
CASSLWAAASTDTQYF
TGTGCCAGCAGTTTATGGGCAGCGGCTAGCACAGATACGCAGTATTTT
>TRBJ2-7|NA|15|TRBD1|TRBV2
CASSPGQGMSYEQYF
TGTGCCAGCAGCCCGGGACAGGGTATGTCCTACGAGCAGTACTTC
>TRBJ2-3|NA|14|NA|TRBV7-6
CASSSQASTDTQYF
TGTGCCAGCAGCTCCCAGGCAAGCACAGATACGCAGTATTTT
>TRBJ2-7|once|12|NA|TRBV7-9
CASGGTGYEQYF
TGTGCCAGTGGAGGCACGGGATACGAGCAGTACTTC
>TRBJ2-3|NA|13|NA|TRBV4-1
CASSQGGRDTQYF
TGCGCCAGCAGCCAAGGGGGAAGGGATACGCAGTATTTT
>TRBJ2-7|few|11|NA|TRBV5-6
CASSLGREQYF
TGTGCCAGCAGCTTGGGTCGGGAGCAGTACTTC
>TRBJ1-1|NA|16|TRBD1|TRBV27
CASSQRQGPGDTEAFF
TGTGCCAGCAGTCAACGACAGGGGCCTGGTGACACTGAAGCTTTCTTT
>TRBJ2-1|NA|15|NA|TRBV27
CASSYGANVVNEQFF
TGTGCCAGCTCATACGGGGCGAATGTGGTGAATGAGCAGTTCTTC
>TRBJ2-1|NA|15|TRBD2|TRBV6-1
CASSEAGGGPNEQFF
TGTGCCAGCAGTGAAGCTGGGGGAGGGCCCAATGAGCAGTTCTTC
>TRBJ1-1|once|17|NA|TRBV28
CASEGTMGRMMNTEAFF
TGTGCCAGCGAGGGGACGATGGGGCGAATGATGAACACTGAAGCTTTCTTT
>TRBJ2-1|NA|12|TRBD2|TRBV29-1
CSETSVYNEQFF
TGCAGCGAGACTAGCGTCTACAATGAGCAGTTCTTC
>TRBJ2-3|NA|16|TRBD2|TRBV4-3
CASSQDPSGSTDTQYF
TGCGCCAGCAGCCAAGATCCTAGCGGTAGCACAGATACGCAGTATTTT
>TRBJ2-1|NA|15|TRBD1|TRBV11-1
CASSPRTGGRNEQFF
TGTGCCAGCAGCCCCAGGACAGGGGGCCGGAATGAGCAGTTCTTC
>TRBJ2-3|NA|15|NA|TRBV12-5
CASGLVLGITDTQYF
TGTGCTAGTGGTTTGGTCTTAGGGATCACAGATACGCAGTATTTT
>TRBJ1-2|few|12|NA|TRBV29-1
CSVEDRVYGYTF
TGCAGCGTTGAAGATCGGGTTTATGGCTACACCTTC
>TRBJ2-2|NA|15|NA|TRBV5-1
CASSFGGTNTGELFF
TGCGCCAGCAGCTTCGGCGGGACGAACACCGGGGAGCTGTTTTTT
>TRBJ2-1|NA|12|NA|TRBV2
CASQGPNNEQFF
TGTGCCAGCCAGGGGCCCAACAATGAGCAGTTCTTC
>TRBJ2-5|NA|14|NA|TRBV29-1
CSVGGMGGVETQYF
TGCAGCGTCGGCGGTATGGGGGGCGTTGAGACCCAGTACTTC
>TRBJ1-5|NA|16|NA|TRBV4-1
CASSQPGQGLEQPQHF
TGCGCCAGCAGCCAACCGGGCCAAGGTTTGGAGCAGCCCCAGCATTTT
>TRBJ2-5|NA|13|NA|TRBV29-1
CSVEAAKVGTQYF
TGCAGCGTTGAAGCGGCTAAGGTGGGGACCCAGTACTTC
>TRBJ2-7|NA|17|NA|TRBV13
CASSSRLQGEGGYEQYF
TGTGCCAGCAGCTCCAGGTTGCAGGGGGAGGGGGGATACGAGCAGTACTTC
>TRBJ1-2|NA|13|NA|TRBV10-2
CASSRQKLNGYTF
TGCGCCAGCAGTCGACAGAAGTTAAATGGCTACACCTTC
>TRBJ2-5|NA|13|NA|TRBV11-3
CASSFTSTETQYF
TGTGCCAGCAGCTTTACTAGCACAGAGACCCAGTACTTC